This T cell receptor (beta chain) was sequenced in a study of Ad26.COV2.S vaccination and SARS-CoV-2 variants. Whole-study results and caveats: Analyses of TCR breadth and depth may have underestimated total T cell responses. Recipients of either vaccine or placebo displayed similar breadth of non-spike TCRs. Spike-specific TCR breadth was greater after Ad26.COV2.S than placebo. Post-vaccination breadth of spike-specific CD8+ and CD4+ T cell responses was reportedly substantial.

In its sample, this clone was seen a few times. The antigen remains unidentified. The V gene end was trimmed by 5 bases and the J gene end by 12 bases; junction bases not matched to a gene: 7. This CDR3 has 11 amino acids. Germline V CDR1 and CDR2: SGHNT, YENEEA. The data were produced by immunoSEQ multiplex PCR, yet TCRdb's version contains in-frame clones alone and is incomplete. This repertoire shows over 110,000 clones, about nine tenths found once; its top ten account for less than 6%. This TCR was sampled from a human donor who had recovered from COVID-19. The chain is built from TRBV11-3 and TRBJ2-7; 7 nucleotides align to TRBD2. The sample consisted of peripheral blood, taken after recovery from COVID-19. The CDR3: CASSPRGNRYF. The CDR3 coding sequence is TGTGCCAGCAGCCCGCGGGGGAATCGGTACTTC.